This TCR beta chain was captured by sequencing in a study of cytotoxic CD8 clonotypes in ibrutinib-treated CLL. The CDR3 totals 15 residues. J lost 7 bases, V lost 4 bases, and 6 bases had no gene match. Germline CDR1 SGHNT, CDR2 YENEEA. Roughly 2.1 micrograms of genomic DNA came from cryopreserved PBMCs for TCR beta libraries. The data were produced by immunoSEQ multiplex PCR, yet TCRdb's version contains in-frame clones alone and is incomplete. The data contain hundreds of thousands of clones, about 80% of them seen just once; the ten biggest clones take up roughly 6.3%. This sequence originates from a human donor with chronic lymphocytic leukemia. The chain links TRBV11-3 to TRBJ2-7; 14 positions match TRBD2. The specimen was PBMCs, collected before ibrutinib treatment. The CDR3 coding sequence is TGTGCCAGCAGCTCGGGACTAGCGGGAGAACAGGAGCAGTACTTC. Encoded protein: CASSSGLAGEQEQYF.